Listed below are T cell receptor beta chains from one sample, sequenced in a study of blood T cell repertoires in COVID-19. Libraries were prepared by immunoSEQ multiplex PCR; TCRdb keeps only in-frame clonotypes and omits some of them. The sample yields some 83,000 clones, 81% seen once. The sample taken for sequencing was peripheral blood. These receptors were obtained from a man at least 80 years old with acute or convalescent COVID-19. Each CDR3 is given with its conserved first and last residue. Fields, in order: D gene, J gene, V gene, clone size, CDR3 protein, CDR3 DNA. The D gene is left open where the match is weak. Clone size is given for some rows only: seen once, a few or many times, or a class if the clone is expanded.

NA	TRBJ1-1	TRBV6-2/TRBV6-3	NA	CASSYSGGNTEAFF	TGTGCCAGCAGTTACTCGGGGGGGAACACTGAAGCTTTCTTT
TRBD2	TRBJ2-2	TRBV28	once	CASSFLAGAYTGELFF	TGTGCCAGCAGTTTCCTAGCGGGAGCGTACACCGGGGAGCTGTTTTTT
NA	TRBJ1-5	TRBV9	NA	CASSTTGDRSQPQHF	TGTGCCAGCTCGACGACGGGAGACCGGTCTCAGCCCCAGCATTTT
TRBD1	TRBJ1-4	TRBV9	NA	CASSAGGTGGFEKLFF	TGTGCCAGCAGCGCAGGCGGGACAGGGGGATTTGAAAAACTGTTTTTT
TRBD2	TRBJ2-5	TRBV24-1	NA	CATDRAGGETQYF	TGTGCCACCGATCGGGCGGGAGGAGAGACCCAGTACTTC
NA	TRBJ2-3	TRBV10-1	NA	CASSRGVGDTQYF	TGCGCCAGCAGCAGGGGAGTCGGGGATACGCAGTATTTT
TRBD1	TRBJ2-7	TRBV5-1	NA	CASSLEDRGLSYEQYF	TGCGCCAGCAGCTTGGAGGACAGGGGGCTCTCCTACGAGCAGTACTTC
TRBD2	TRBJ2-1	TRBV6-6	few	CASSYSGGGNPNEQFF	TGTGCCAGCAGTTACTCGGGGGGAGGGAACCCCAATGAGCAGTTCTTC
NA	TRBJ1-1	TRBV30	NA	CAAALGGFPGNTEAFF	TGTGCCGCGGCCCTTGGGGGGTTTCCAGGGAACACTGAAGCTTTCTTT
NA	TRBJ2-1	TRBV28	NA	CASSLPGSYNEQFF	TGTGCCAGCAGTTTACCTGGGAGTTACAATGAGCAGTTCTTC
NA	TRBJ1-1	TRBV5-1	NA	CASRWQSGNTEAFF	TGCGCCAGCAGGTGGCAATCTGGGAACACTGAAGCTTTCTTT
NA	TRBJ1-1	TRBV27	NA	CASSFGAGLVNTEAFF	TGTGCCAGCAGTTTTGGGGCAGGGCTGGTGAACACTGAAGCTTTCTTT
NA	TRBJ1-2	TRBV30	NA	CAWSPRTANYGYTF	TGTGCCTGGAGTCCAAGGACTGCCAACTATGGCTACACCTTC
NA	TRBJ1-3	TRBV29-1	NA	CSVERGGGNTIYF	TGCAGCGTTGAACGCGGTGGAGGAAACACCATATATTTT
TRBD1	TRBJ1-2	TRBV28	NA	CASSFSDRRYTF	TGTGCCAGCAGTTTCTCGGACAGGCGCTACACCTTC
TRBD1	TRBJ2-7	TRBV7-8	once	CASSLQGAGTPLEQYF	TGTGCCAGCAGCTTACAGGGGGCCGGGACTCCCCTCGAGCAGTACTTC
NA	TRBJ1-5	TRBV27	once	CASSLGQSQPQHF	TGTGCCAGCAGTTTAGGGCAATCTCAGCCCCAGCATTTT
NA	TRBJ1-1	TRBV30	NA	CAWSSQPIRGTEAFF	TGTGCCTGGAGTAGCCAGCCTATACGGGGCACTGAAGCTTTCTTT
TRBD1	TRBJ1-1	TRBV5-8	NA	CASSPQPGQKAFF	TGTGCCAGCAGCCCTCAACCGGGACAGAAAGCTTTCTTT
NA	TRBJ2-1	TRBV25-1	NA	CASAEGSGTYNEQFF	TGTGCCAGCGCCGAAGGAAGCGGAACTTACAATGAGCAGTTCTTC
TRBD2	TRBJ2-7	TRBV11-2	once	CASSQSLAGTYEQYF	TGTGCCAGCAGCCAAAGCCTAGCGGGGACCTACGAGCAGTACTTC
NA	TRBJ2-1	TRBV7-8	NA	CASSLLRGVNYNEQFF	TGTGCCAGCAGCTTGCTACGAGGAGTTAACTACAATGAGCAGTTCTTC
TRBD1	TRBJ2-7	TRBV18	NA	CASSPLVRQTGSNEQYF	TGTGCCAGCTCACCACTTGTTCGACAGACAGGGAGTAACGAGCAGTACTTC
NA	TRBJ1-2	TRBV6-6	NA	CASSYPRSQSYGYTF	TGTGCCAGCAGTTACCCGAGGAGCCAATCCTATGGCTACACCTTC
TRBD2	TRBJ2-1	TRBV7-8	NA	CASSPNKGLAIYNEQFF	TGTGCCAGCAGCCCGAATAAGGGACTAGCGATCTACAATGAGCAGTTCTTC
NA	TRBJ2-3	TRBV9	NA	CASNGGWGTDTQYF	TGTGCCAGCAACGGAGGTTGGGGCACAGATACGCAGTATTTT
TRBD1	TRBJ1-2	TRBV7-2	NA	CASSFAGTGDGYTF	TGTGCCAGCAGCTTCGCCGGGACAGGGGATGGCTACACCTTC
NA	TRBJ1-5	TRBV2	NA	CASTGSAAGDQPQHF	TGTGCCAGCACCGGTTCGGCGGCGGGCGATCAGCCCCAGCATTTT
TRBD2	TRBJ2-1	TRBV28	NA	CASSPIAGVTYNEQFF	TGTGCCAGCAGCCCGATAGCGGGAGTGACGTACAATGAGCAGTTCTTC
NA	TRBJ2-3	TRBV5-1	NA	CASSPGGTEATDTQYF	TGCGCCAGCAGCCCCGGCGGGACAGAGGCCACAGATACGCAGTATTTT
NA	TRBJ2-1	TRBV28	NA	CASSHMAPGLSSYNEQFF	TGTGCCAGCAGCCACATGGCCCCGGGACTGAGCTCCTACAATGAGCAGTTCTTC
TRBD1	TRBJ1-3	TRBV3-1/TRBV3-2	NA	CASSLIASTGTVSGNTIYF	TGTGCCAGCAGTTTAATAGCATCGACAGGGACCGTCTCTGGAAACACCATATATTTT
NA	TRBJ2-7	TRBV6-5	NA	CASSYGQYEQYF	TGTGCCAGCAGTTATGGGCAATACGAGCAGTACTTC
NA	TRBJ2-5	TRBV5-5	NA	CASSINGVGGETQYF	TGTGCCAGCAGCATCAATGGAGTCGGAGGAGAGACCCAGTACTTC
NA	TRBJ1-2	TRBV19	NA	CASSIRQDYGYTF	TGTGCCAGTAGTATTCGTCAGGACTATGGCTACACCTTC
NA	TRBJ1-1	TRBV6-5	once	CASSPSRQKNTEAFF	TGTGCCAGCAGCCCATCGAGACAGAAGAACACTGAAGCTTTCTTT
TRBD1	TRBJ2-5	TRBV18	NA	CASSLDRVETQYF	TGTGCCAGCTCACTGGACAGGGTCGAGACCCAGTACTTC
TRBD1	TRBJ1-2	TRBV28	NA	CASRTGIAYGYTF	TGTGCCAGTAGGACAGGGATTGCCTATGGCTACACCTTC
TRBD2	TRBJ2-7	TRBV27	few	CASSPLLSGSRYEQYF	TGTGCCAGCAGTCCGCTCCTTAGCGGGAGTCGGTACGAGCAGTACTTC
TRBD1	TRBJ1-5	TRBV6-2/TRBV6-3	NA	CASSPQGGSNQPQHF	TGTGCCAGCAGTCCACAGGGGGGGAGCAATCAGCCCCAGCATTTT
NA	TRBJ2-7	TRBV30	NA	CAWSGGGGVSYEQYF	TGTGCCTGGAGTGGTGGAGGGGGGGTCTCCTACGAGCAGTACTTC
NA	TRBJ1-5	TRBV6-5	NA	CASSYSPGQPQHF	TGTGCCAGCAGTTACTCGCCCGGTCAGCCCCAGCATTTT
TRBD2	TRBJ2-3	TRBV3-1/TRBV3-2	NA	CASSHRVSGSVADTQYF	TGTGCCAGCAGCCACAGGGTTAGCGGGAGCGTCGCAGATACGCAGTATTTT
TRBD1	TRBJ1-2	TRBV29-1	NA	CSVETGKEDGYTF	TGCAGCGTTGAGACAGGGAAAGAGGATGGCTACACCTTC
NA	TRBJ1-1	TRBV5-4	NA	CASSFVPVLNTEAFF	TGTGCCAGCAGCTTCGTACCGGTGTTGAACACTGAAGCTTTCTTT
TRBD1	TRBJ2-3	TRBV28	NA	CASSQPGTGGTDTQYF	TGTGCCAGCAGCCAACCCGGGACAGGGGGCACAGATACGCAGTATTTT
NA	TRBJ1-4	TRBV5-8	NA	CASSTSGTRWEKLFF	TGTGCCAGCAGCACCAGCGGGACCAGATGGGAAAAACTGTTTTTT
TRBD1	TRBJ1-1	TRBV28	NA	CASSGTGVWGAFF	TGTGCCAGTTCAGGGACAGGGGTCTGGGGAGCTTTCTTT
TRBD1	TRBJ2-7	TRBV18	NA	CASSPGTGRYEQYF	TGTGCCAGCTCACCTGGGACAGGCCGCTACGAGCAGTACTTC
NA	TRBJ2-4	TRBV4-1	NA	CASSQVQLAKNIQYF	TGCGCCAGCAGCCAAGTACAGCTAGCCAAAAACATTCAGTACTTC
TRBD1	TRBJ2-2	TRBV4-3	NA	CASSQWTGGNGELFF	TGCGCCAGCAGCCAATGGACAGGGGGCAACGGGGAGCTGTTTTTT
NA	TRBJ1-2	TRBV7-2	NA	CASSLESSNYGYTF	TGTGCCAGCAGCTTAGAATCTTCTAACTATGGCTACACCTTC
TRBD1	TRBJ1-5	TRBV19	NA	CASSPGTGHSNQPQHF	TGTGCCAGTAGTCCCGGGACAGGCCATAGCAATCAGCCCCAGCATTTT
TRBD1	TRBJ2-1	TRBV2	NA	CASSPDRDNEQFF	TGTGCCAGCAGTCCAGACAGGGACAATGAGCAGTTCTTC
TRBD2	TRBJ2-1	TRBV24-1	NA	CATSHTSANEQFF	TGTGCCACCAGCCACACTAGCGCCAATGAGCAGTTCTTC
TRBD2	TRBJ2-1	TRBV5-1	NA	CASSWGDYSYNEQFF	TGCGCCAGCAGCTGGGGGGACTACTCCTACAATGAGCAGTTCTTC
TRBD1	TRBJ2-2	TRBV7-9	NA	CASSPQGIDTGELFF	TGTGCCAGCAGCCCACAGGGGATCGACACCGGGGAGCTGTTTTTT
NA	TRBJ2-2	TRBV7-3	NA	CASSLNTGELFF	TGTGCCAGCAGCCTTAACACCGGGGAGCTGTTTTTT
TRBD2	TRBJ2-2	TRBV18	NA	CASSGLAGLTNTGELFF	TGTGCCAGCTCAGGGCTAGCGGGACTAACGAACACCGGGGAGCTGTTTTTT